The sequence of this TCR beta chain was determined in a study of patients and donors after allogeneic stem cell transplantation. This clonotype showed up many times. V shed 2 bases and J 1 base; nucleotides not matched to a gene: 1. The CDR3 runs 15 residues. CDR1 MDHEN and CDR2 SYDVKM come from the germline V gene. TCRdb reprocessed the RT-PCR reads via MiXCR and lists one record per CDR3 protein. The sample has roughly 40,000 distinct CDR3 sequences, roughly 30% seen once. The sequenced material came from blood, either unsorted or a sorted T cell fraction (not recorded which). The V call is TRBV28, the J call TRBJ1-5; 8 bases align to TRBD1. This TCR was sampled from a human donor who was either an allogeneic HSCT recipient or a stem cell or donor lymphocyte infusion donor (not recorded which). It is not recorded whose cells these are; they may come from a transplant donor. This chain's CDR3 is CASSLNRGSNQPQHF. CDR3 bases: TGTGCCAGCAGTTTAAACAGGGGGAGCAATCAGCCCCAGCATTTT.